This T cell receptor (beta chain) stems from a study of blood T cell repertoires in COVID-19. Study in general: The study drew acute and convalescent COVID-19 samples from the United States, Italy and Spain. The cDNA or gDNA used as material had been derived from T cells, B-cell-depleted T cells, or PBMCs.

Germline V gene data show CDR1 as SGHAT and CDR2 as FQNNGV. The CDR3 has 12 residues. V lost 4 bases to trimming and J lost 8 bases, with 12 bases between them. Original processing notes: The assay estimated nucleated cells by amplifying reference gene primers. Repertoires were generated with immunoSEQ multiplex PCR, while TCRdb's copy carries only in-frame clones and drops some. V and J calls and clone size come straight from that table; D and trimming were deduced from the DNA. The sample includes under 150,000 clones, 75% to 85% of them seen just once. This clone was seen a single time. The chain has TRBV11-2 and TRBJ2-7; D perhaps matches TRBD1 (6 bases). This clonotype was sampled from a man older than 75 with acute or convalescent COVID-19. Sequences were obtained from peripheral blood. Here the CDR3 reads CASSSKGGQQYF. DNA for the CDR3: TGTGCCAGCAGCTCGAAAGGGGGTCAGCAGTACTTC.